Shown below are 6 T cell receptor beta chains from a single sample sequenced in a study of breast tumors, draining lymph nodes, adjacent tissues. TCRdb analysed the multiplex PCR reads with MiXCR anew, one entry per CDR3 protein. This sample carries approximately 230,000 distinct CDR3 sequences, under 40% of them seen once, and the ten largest clones take under 4.5%. Axillary draining lymph nodes of breast cancer patients supplied the node samples. The sample comprised axillary lymph node tissue. These receptors all come from a female donor with breast cancer. Some clones in this sample may be carry-over from other donors' samples.

The gene calls are TRBV19 and TRBJ2-7; D may be TRBD1 (6 bases). Trimming stripped 3 bases from V and 0 bases from J, with 15 bases between. Germline values: CDR1 LNHDA, CDR2 SQIVND (reference sequence). The CDR3 has 16 residues. The CDR3, as DNA: TGTGCCAGTAGTATGGTACAGGGAAGGTCCTCCTACGAGCAGTACTTC. Its translation: CASSMVQGRSSYEQYF.

The chain combines TRBV20-1 with TRBJ1-4, with D unclear. The CDR3 is 9 amino acids. CDR1 and CDR2 (germline): DFQATT, SNEGSKA (reference sequence). V was clipped by 5 bases and J by 11 bases, with 6 bases between them. CDR3 DNA sequence: TGCAGTGCTTTCGGGAAACTGTTTTTT. Translation gives CSAFGKLFF.

Comments on this clonotype: A read error may produce the germline difference seen at one junction end. The chain carries TRBV18 and TRBJ1-2; 9 bases align to TRBD1. Per germline, CDR1 KGHSH and CDR2 LQKENI. The CDR3 consists of 13 residues. The CDR3: CASSPGTGRGCTF. Here the CDR3 DNA reads TGTGCCAGCTCACCCGGGACAGGGCGAGGCTGCACCTTC.

This clonotype was seen repeatedly, ten times or more. This sequence joins TRBV7-8 and TRBJ2-1; D may be TRBD2 (6 bases). Looked up from germline, CDR1 is SGHVS and CDR2 is FQNEAQ. Trimming shortened V by 2 bases and J by 10 bases, and 24 bases separated the two germline ends. This CDR3 is built from 17 residues. The CDR3: CASSLRGGLTPVWEQFF. The CDR3 DNA reads TGTGCCAGCAGCTTACGGGGAGGACTAACTCCTGTGTGGGAGCAGTTCTTC.

This clonotype occurred many times. This rearrangement joins TRBV5-5 to TRBJ2-7, with D possibly being TRBD1 (5 bases). The CDR3 covers 13 residues. With 6 bases removed from V and 1 base from J, the gap between germline ends came to 11 bases. CDR1 is SGHKS, CDR2 YYEKEE, per germline (reference sequence). In DNA form, the CDR3 reads TGTGCCAGCACCGTGGGGCAGTCCTACGAGCAGTACTTC. This sequence encodes CASTVGQSYEQYF.

This clonotype was counted ten times or more. The V and J genes are TRBV5-4 and TRBJ1-3; D might be TRBD1 (6 bases). Deletions cut 6 bases from V and 1 base from J, with 17 bases between. The CDR3 has 16 amino acids. Germline CDR1 and CDR2: SGHNT and YYREEE (reference sequence). The DNA for the CDR3 is TGTGCCAGCAACCCGACAGGTTCCGTTTCTGGAAACACCATATATTTT. This sequence encodes CASNPTGSVSGNTIYF.